This T cell receptor (beta chain) comes out of a study of blood T cell repertoires in COVID-19. Study in general: Sites across the United States, Italy and Spain contributed samples from acute and convalescent COVID-19. Sample material is recorded as cDNA or gDNA derived from T cells, B-cell-depleted T cells, or PBMCs.

In the original analysis: Amplification of reference gene primers was used by the study to estimate nucleated cell counts. The data were produced by immunoSEQ multiplex PCR, yet TCRdb's version contains in-frame clones alone and is incomplete. V and J calls and clone size are copied from that table; D and trimming were computed from the DNA. The data contain hundreds of thousands of clones, more than 80% of them singletons. This clone was counted a single time. The CDR3 is 13 amino acids. Germline CDR1 and CDR2: SGDLS and YYNGEE. Trimming shortened V by 0 bases and J by 6 bases, and 8 bases separated the two germline ends.

Sequencing input: peripheral blood. This sequence was found in a woman in her late teens or twenties with acute or convalescent COVID-19. V gene TRBV9 combines with J gene TRBJ2-3, with D possibly TRBD1 on 6 matching bases. CDR3 loop: CASSVVRGDTQYF. The DNA for the CDR3 is TGTGCCAGCAGCGTAGTGAGGGGGGATACGCAGTATTTT.